The rows below give T cell receptor beta chains drawn from one sample of a study of molecular identifiers for immune sequencing clone quantification. MiXCR, run by TCRdb on the PCR reads, gives a single entry per CDR3 protein. The repertoire holds 70,000 to 95,000 distinct CDR3 sequences, with around 20% as singletons. Sample: naive CD8+ T cells from blood, with Jurkat cell RNA spiked in. The receptors here all came from a human donor in good health. Some libraries in this study had Jurkat cell RNA spiked in. The CDR3 runs from the conserved cysteine through the conserved F or W. The order of the fields is D gene, J gene, V gene, clone size, CDR3 DNA, CDR3 protein. The D gene is left open where the match is weak. Some rows have no size entry. The others give once, few or many, or a class for an expanded clone.

>TRBD1|TRBJ2-7|TRBV4-3|many
TGCGCCAGCAGCCAAGGAGTACAGGGGTTCAACGAGCAGTACTTC
CASSQGVQGFNEQYF
>TRBD1|TRBJ1-5|TRBV12-3/TRBV12-4|many
TGTGCCAGCACCTCATTGACAGGGGCTAAATATAGCAATCAGCCCCAGCATTTT
CASTSLTGAKYSNQPQHF
>NA|TRBJ2-7|TRBV4-3|many
TGCGCCAGCAGCCAATTCGCCGGTACCTACGAGCAGTACTTC
CASSQFAGTYEQYF
>NA|TRBJ2-1|TRBV7-2|NA
TGTGCCAGCAGCTGGACCCCGGCGACCGTCTCCTACAATGAGCAGTTCTTC
CASSWTPATVSYNEQFF
>NA|TRBJ2-4|TRBV15|many
TGTGCCACCAGCCCGGATCGACTACAGCGTCTGAACTTC
CATSPDRLQRLNF
>TRBD2|TRBJ2-1|TRBV23-1|NA
TGCGCCAGCCCCGGGGGGGGGGCTAGTTTCTACAATGAGCAGTTCTTC
CASPGGGASFYNEQFF
>TRBD1|TRBJ1-1|TRBV7-9|many
TGTGCCAGCAGCTTGGGACAGTCCTACACTGAAGCTTTCTTT
CASSLGQSYTEAFF
>TRBD1|TRBJ2-7|TRBV5-1|many
TGCGCCAGCAGCCCTTGGGGGGGACAGGGCCGCTCCTACGAGCAGTACTTC
CASSPWGGQGRSYEQYF
>NA|TRBJ2-3|TRBV4-1|many
TGCGCCAGCAGCCAAACGCAGAGCACAGATACGCAGTATTTT
CASSQTQSTDTQYF
>NA|TRBJ1-1|TRBV5-3|NA
TGTGCCAGCAGCTTGGCCAGGACAGCTGAAGCTTTCTTT
CASSLARTAEAFF
>NA|TRBJ2-6|TRBV27|many
TGTGCCAGCAGTTTTACCCTGCCCTCTGGGGCCAACGTCCTGACTTTC
CASSFTLPSGANVLTF
>TRBD1|TRBJ1-1|TRBV27|NA
TGTGCCAGCAGACCAAACAGGGGGCTGACTGAAGCTTTCTTT
CASRPNRGLTEAFF
>NA|TRBJ2-3|TRBV15|many
TGTGCCACCAGCACCAGATCTAGGCTTATCACAGATACGCAGTATTTT
CATSTRSRLITDTQYF
>TRBD2|TRBJ2-7|TRBV7-2|many
TGTGCCAGCAGCCTAATTTCGGGGGGGGGATACGAGCAGTACTTC
CASSLISGGGYEQYF
>NA|TRBJ2-3|TRBV6-5|many
TGTGCCAGCAGTTATTCCCCGGGACGGAGGGATACGCAGTATTTT
CASSYSPGRRDTQYF
>TRBD1|TRBJ1-5|TRBV19|NA
TGTGCCAGTAGCCCGACAGGGGGAGGCCAGCCCCAGCATTTT
CASSPTGGGQPQHF
>TRBD1|TRBJ1-5|TRBV19|many
TGTGCCAGTAGTATAGAGACAGGGGTTCAGCCCCAGCATTTT
CASSIETGVQPQHF
>TRBD1|TRBJ2-7|TRBV6-5|NA
TGTGCCAGCAGTTACGGTGGGGACAGCTCCTACGAGCAGTACTTC
CASSYGGDSSYEQYF
>NA|TRBJ2-1|TRBV7-9|many
TGTGCCAGCAGCTCCCTGGGCGATGAGCAGTTCTTC
CASSSLGDEQFF
>TRBD1|TRBJ2-7|TRBV4-2|many
TGTGCCAGCAGCCACAGGGGGACAGGCGTACCCTACGAGCAGTACTTC
CASSHRGTGVPYEQYF
>NA|TRBJ1-5|TRBV6-6|many
TGTGCCAGCAGTTACTCGAGCAGGGGCAATCAGCCCCAGCATTTT
CASSYSSRGNQPQHF
>NA|TRBJ1-2|TRBV5-1|many
TGCGCCAGCAGCCTCGGGACTCATGGCTACACCTTC
CASSLGTHGYTF
>NA|TRBJ1-1|TRBV30|many
TGTGCCTGGAGTATAACAGGGAACACTGAAGCTTTCTTT
CAWSITGNTEAFF
>NA|TRBJ2-3|TRBV11-3|many
TGTGCCAGCAGAGCTGACAGGCGCGGCACAGATACGCAGTATTTT
CASRADRRGTDTQYF
>NA|TRBJ2-3|TRBV2|many
TGTGCCAGCAGTGAAGGATCTCTCAGAAGGGATACGCAGTATTTT
CASSEGSLRRDTQYF
>TRBD1|TRBJ1-5|TRBV4-1|many
TGCGCCAGCAGCCAAGATCTTATTAGGCAGGGGGGTCAGCCCCAGCATTTT
CASSQDLIRQGGQPQHF
>NA|TRBJ2-3|TRBV2|many
TGTGCCAGCAGTCTCATTACGACAGGTGACCCTCCTAGCACAGATACGCAGTATTTT
CASSLITTGDPPSTDTQYF
>TRBD2|TRBJ2-2|TRBV30|many
TGTGCCTGGAGTGTACCAGCGGGGGGATCGAACACCGGGGAGCTGTTTTTT
CAWSVPAGGSNTGELFF
>NA|TRBJ2-5|TRBV20-1|NA
TGCAGTGCTAGAGATCGGTTAGAATATCAAGAGACCCAGTACTTC
CSARDRLEYQETQYF
>NA|TRBJ2-1|TRBV7-9|many
TGTGCCAGCAGCTTTCCCAGGGGTACCTACGATGAGCAGTTCTTC
CASSFPRGTYDEQFF
>NA|TRBJ2-7|TRBV20-1|many
TGCAGTGCTCTTCAGGATTCGGGCTACGAGCAGTACTTC
CSALQDSGYEQYF
>NA|TRBJ2-7|TRBV4-3|NA
TGCGCCAGCAGCCAAGAAAGGACAAAGGGATACGAGCAGTACTTC
CASSQERTKGYEQYF
>NA|TRBJ1-1|TRBV5-1|many
TGCGCCAGCAGCTACACCCGGGGGACCGGTTTTGAAGCTTTCTTT
CASSYTRGTGFEAFF
>TRBD1|TRBJ1-2|TRBV2|many
TGTGCCAGCAGTGGGACAGGGGGCCTCTATGGCTACACCTTC
CASSGTGGLYGYTF
>NA|TRBJ2-3|TRBV27|many
TGTGCCAGCAGTTTGCCCCCCTCAGGGAGCACAGATACGCAGTATTTT
CASSLPPSGSTDTQYF
>NA|TRBJ1-2|TRBV19|many
TGTGCCAGTAACCTCCCGCCCGGGGATGGCTACACCTTC
CASNLPPGDGYTF
>TRBD1|TRBJ2-7|TRBV20-1|many
TGCAGTGCTAGGGTGACAGGGGACGAGCAGTACTTC
CSARVTGDEQYF
>TRBD1|TRBJ2-1|TRBV19|NA
TGTGCCAGTAGTGCGGACAGGGGAAAAAATGAGCAGTTCTTC
CASSADRGKNEQFF
>NA|TRBJ2-7|TRBV14|many
TGTGCCACGGGGGCCACCTCCTACGAGCAGTACTTC
CATGATSYEQYF
>TRBD1|TRBJ1-5|TRBV5-1|many
TGCGCCAGCAGCTGGACAGGGGGGAGCAATCAGCCCCAGCATTTT
CASSWTGGSNQPQHF
>NA|TRBJ2-5|TRBV6-1|many
TGTGCCAGCAGTGAACGGCGGGACATTCGTAAAGAGACCCAGTACTTC
CASSERRDIRKETQYF